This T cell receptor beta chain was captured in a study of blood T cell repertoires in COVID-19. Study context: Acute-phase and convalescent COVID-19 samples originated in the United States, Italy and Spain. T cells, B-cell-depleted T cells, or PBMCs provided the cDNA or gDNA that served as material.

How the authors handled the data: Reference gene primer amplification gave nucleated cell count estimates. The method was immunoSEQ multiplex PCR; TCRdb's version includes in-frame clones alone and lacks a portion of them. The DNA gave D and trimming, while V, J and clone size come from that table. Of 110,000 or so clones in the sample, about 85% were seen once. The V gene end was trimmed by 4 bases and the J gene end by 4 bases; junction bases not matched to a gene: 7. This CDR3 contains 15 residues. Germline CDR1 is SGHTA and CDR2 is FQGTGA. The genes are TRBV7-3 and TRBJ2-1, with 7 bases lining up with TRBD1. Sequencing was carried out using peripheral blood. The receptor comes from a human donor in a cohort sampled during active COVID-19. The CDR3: CASSSSGTAYNEQFF. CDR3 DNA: TGTGCCAGCAGCTCATCCGGGACAGCGTACAATGAGCAGTTCTTC.